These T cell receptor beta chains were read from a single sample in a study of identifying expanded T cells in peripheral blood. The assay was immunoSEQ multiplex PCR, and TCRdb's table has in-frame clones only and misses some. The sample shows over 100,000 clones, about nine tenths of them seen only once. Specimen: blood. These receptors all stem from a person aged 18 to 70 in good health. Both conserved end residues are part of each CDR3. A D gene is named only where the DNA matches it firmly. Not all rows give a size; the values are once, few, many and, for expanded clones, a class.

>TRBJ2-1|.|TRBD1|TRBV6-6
TGTGCCAGCAGTAACAGGGGTTTGGAGGAGCAGTTCTTC
CASSNRGLEEQFF
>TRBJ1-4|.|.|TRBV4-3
TGCGCCAGCAGCCAAGAGGAACAGTATAATGAAAAACTGTTTTTT
CASSQEEQYNEKLFF
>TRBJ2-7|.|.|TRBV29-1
TGCAGCGTTGAAGACCCGGTTTCTGTAAACGAGCAGTACTTC
CSVEDPVSVNEQYF
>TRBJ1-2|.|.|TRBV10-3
TGTGCCATCAGTGATCTTGATGGCTACACCTTC
CAISDLDGYTF
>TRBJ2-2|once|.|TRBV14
TGTGCCAGCAGCCAAGGAATCGGGGAGCTGTTTTTT
CASSQGIGELFF
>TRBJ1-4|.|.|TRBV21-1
TGTGCCAGCAGCAATCAGGTCGGCGAAAAACTGTTTTTT
CASSNQVGEKLFF
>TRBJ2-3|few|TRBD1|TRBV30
TGTGCCTGGAGCAGACAGGGGGGCACAGATACGCAGTATTTT
CAWSRQGGTDTQYF
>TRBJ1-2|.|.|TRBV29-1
TGCAGCGTGCAGGAGACTAACTATGGCTACACCTTC
CSVQETNYGYTF
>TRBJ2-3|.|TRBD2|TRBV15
TGTGCCACCAGCAGGACTAGCGGGAAAAACACAGATACGCAGTATTTT
CATSRTSGKNTDTQYF
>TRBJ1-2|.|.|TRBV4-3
TGCGCCAGCAGCCTAGATCTAGCTAACTATGGCTACACCTTC
CASSLDLANYGYTF
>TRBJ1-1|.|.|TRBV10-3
TGTGCCATCAGTGGAGGCGGAATGAACACTGAAGCTTTCTTT
CAISGGGMNTEAFF
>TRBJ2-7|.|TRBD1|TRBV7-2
TGTGCCAGCAGCTTTACAGGGGGCAGCTACGAGCAGTACTTC
CASSFTGGSYEQYF
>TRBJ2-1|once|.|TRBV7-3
TGTGCCAGCAGCTTAACCAGGGTGGGCAATGAGCAGTTCTTC
CASSLTRVGNEQFF
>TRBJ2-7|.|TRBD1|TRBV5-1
TGCGCAAGCAGGGTCGTGGCGGGACAGGACTACGAGCAGTACTTC
CASRVVAGQDYEQYF
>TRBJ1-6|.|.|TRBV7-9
TGTGCCAGCAGCTTAGCATGGACAGTTGGTTCACCCCTCCACTTT
CASSLAWTVGSPLHF
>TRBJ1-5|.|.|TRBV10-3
TGTGCCATCAGTGAGTCGGGGCAGGTTAATCAGCCCCAGCATTTT
CAISESGQVNQPQHF
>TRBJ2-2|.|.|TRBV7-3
TGTGCCAGCAGCTTAACGACGGGGAACACCGGGGAGCTGTTTTTT
CASSLTTGNTGELFF
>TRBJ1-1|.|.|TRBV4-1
TGCGCCAGCAGCCAAGTGCAACAGAACACTGAAGCTTTCTTT
CASSQVQQNTEAFF
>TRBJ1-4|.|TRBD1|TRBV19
TGTGCCAGTAGTATGAGTAGTAGGACAGGGGGTTCGGATGAAAAACTGTTTTTT
CASSMSSRTGGSDEKLFF
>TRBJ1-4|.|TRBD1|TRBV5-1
TGCGCCAGCAGCTACGGACAGGGGTATAATGAAAAACTGTTTTTT
CASSYGQGYNEKLFF
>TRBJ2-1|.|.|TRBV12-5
TGTGCTAGTGGCCGGTCCTACAATGAGCAGTTCTTC
CASGRSYNEQFF
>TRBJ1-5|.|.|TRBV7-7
TGTGCCAGCAGCCCCTTAGGGAGGGGCGGTGGTCAGCCCCAGCATTTT
CASSPLGRGGGQPQHF
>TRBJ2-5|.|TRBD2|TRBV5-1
TGCGCCAGCAGCTCGCCTTGGGGAGGGGACGCGACCCAGTACTTC
CASSSPWGGDATQYF
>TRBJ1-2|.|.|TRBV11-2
TGTGCCAGCAGCTTAGATCTCCCGGTTGGCTACACCTTC
CASSLDLPVGYTF
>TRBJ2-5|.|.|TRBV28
TGTGCCAGCAGTCCCAGTCTCTCTTGGGCACAAGAGACCCAGTACTTC
CASSPSLSWAQETQYF
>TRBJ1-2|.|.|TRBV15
TGTGCCACCAGCAGAGGAGGGGAATATGGCTACACCTTC
CATSRGGEYGYTF
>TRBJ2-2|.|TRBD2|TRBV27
TGTGCCAGCAGTTTTCGGGGTAGAAGTAGCGGGAGGTTCGGGGAGCTGTTTTTT
CASSFRGRSSGRFGELFF
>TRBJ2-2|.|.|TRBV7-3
TGTGCCAGCAGCGCCCCGGTGGGTGCTGGCACCGGGGAGCTGTTTTTT
CASSAPVGAGTGELFF
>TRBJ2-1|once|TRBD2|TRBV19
TGTGCCAGTAGTCCTAGCGGGGGGCCCTACAATGAGCAGTTCTTC
CASSPSGGPYNEQFF
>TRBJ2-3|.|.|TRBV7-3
TGTGCCAGCAGCTTAAGCTCTGGGGGACTCACAGATACGCAGTATTTT
CASSLSSGGLTDTQYF
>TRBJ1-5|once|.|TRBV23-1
TGCGCCAGCAGTCAACTTTTGGCCCGGGGGTATCAGCCCCAGCATTTT
CASSQLLARGYQPQHF
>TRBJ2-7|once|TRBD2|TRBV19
TGTGCCAGTAGTATGAGGACTAGCGGGTCGGTCGAGCAGTACTTC
CASSMRTSGSVEQYF
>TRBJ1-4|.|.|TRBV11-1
TGTGCCAGCAGCCCCTCTCGCGGGCCGAATGAAAAACTGTTTTTT
CASSPSRGPNEKLFF
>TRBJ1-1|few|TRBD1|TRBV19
TGTGCCAGTAGTCCCCGGCAGGGGGGAGCTTTCTTT
CASSPRQGGAFF
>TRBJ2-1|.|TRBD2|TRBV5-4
TGTGCCAGCAGCTCTCCGGGACTAAGCTCCCATGAGCAGTTCTTC
CASSSPGLSSHEQFF
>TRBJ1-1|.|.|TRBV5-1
TGCGCCAGCAGCCCACAGATCATGAACACTGAAGCTTTCTTT
CASSPQIMNTEAFF
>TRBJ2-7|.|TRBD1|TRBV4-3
TGCGCCAGCAGACGTTGGACAGGCTCCTACGAGCAGTACTTC
CASRRWTGSYEQYF
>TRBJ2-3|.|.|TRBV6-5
TGTGCCAGCAGTGAATTCAGGGGAACTAGGCAGTATTTT
CASSEFRGTRQYF
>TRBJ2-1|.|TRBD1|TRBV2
TGTGCCAGCAGTGGATTCATGGGACAGGGGGATAATGAGCAGTTCTTC
CASSGFMGQGDNEQFF
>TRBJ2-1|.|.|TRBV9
TGTGCCAGCAGCGTAGGCCGCAGCCATCATGAGCAGTTCTTC
CASSVGRSHHEQFF
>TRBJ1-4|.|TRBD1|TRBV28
TGTGCCAGCAGTTTAACCGGGACAGGTACTGAAAAACTGTTTTTT
CASSLTGTGTEKLFF
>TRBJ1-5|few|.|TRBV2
TGTGCCACCACCGAGGGGCGGGGTGGCAATCAGCCCCAGCATTTT
CATTEGRGGNQPQHF
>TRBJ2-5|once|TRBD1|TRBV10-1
TGCGCCAGCAGTGAAGAGACAGGGTACGAGACCCAGTACTTC
CASSEETGYETQYF
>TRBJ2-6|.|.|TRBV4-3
TGCGCCAGCAGCCCCCTAGCGCTTGGGGCCAACGTCCTGACTTTC
CASSPLALGANVLTF
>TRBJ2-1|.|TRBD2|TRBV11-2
TGTGCCAGCAGCTTTAGGGGACAACCTAAGACTAGCGACTATGAGCAGTTCTTC
CASSFRGQPKTSDYEQFF
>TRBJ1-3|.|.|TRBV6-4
TGTGCCAGCAGTGAAAGTCAATCCGCGGGGAACACCATATATTTT
CASSESQSAGNTIYF
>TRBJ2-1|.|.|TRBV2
TGTGCCAGCATCAAAAAGGAGATGAGCAGTGAGCAGTTCTTC
CASIKKEMSSEQFF
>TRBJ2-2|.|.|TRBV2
TGTGCCAGCCGTTACAGGGGGGGAAACGGGGAGCTGTTTTTT
CASRYRGGNGELFF
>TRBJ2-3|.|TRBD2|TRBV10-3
TGTGCCAGCGAGCTCGGGAGGCAGGCAGATACGCAGTATTTT
CASELGRQADTQYF
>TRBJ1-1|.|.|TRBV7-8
TGTGCCAGCAGCTTAATTCCACGGACACCTTCGAACACTGAAGCTTTCTTT
CASSLIPRTPSNTEAFF
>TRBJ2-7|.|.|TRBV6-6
TGTGCCAGCAGTCTCCGGGACACTTCCTACGAGCAGTACTTC
CASSLRDTSYEQYF
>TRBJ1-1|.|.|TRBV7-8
TGTGCCAGCAGCTTAGTTTCGGGGGCGGCGAACACTGAAGCTTTCTTT
CASSLVSGAANTEAFF
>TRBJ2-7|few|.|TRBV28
TGTGCCAGCGGGATAGGAGACCACGAGCAGTACTTC
CASGIGDHEQYF
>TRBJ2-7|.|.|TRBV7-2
TGTGCCAGCAGCTTAGGTTCAAACTACGAGCAGTACTTC
CASSLGSNYEQYF
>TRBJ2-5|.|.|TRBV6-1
TGTGCCCCTGAGGGGTCCGGGGAGAAGACCCAGTACTTC
CAPEGSGEKTQYF
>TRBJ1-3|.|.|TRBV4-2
TGTGCCAGCAGCCAAGATATTTTCGGGGGGGGAAACACCATATATTTT
CASSQDIFGGGNTIYF
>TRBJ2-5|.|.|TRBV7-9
TGTGCCAGTGAGACTGGCCAAGAGACCCAGTACTTC
CASETGQETQYF